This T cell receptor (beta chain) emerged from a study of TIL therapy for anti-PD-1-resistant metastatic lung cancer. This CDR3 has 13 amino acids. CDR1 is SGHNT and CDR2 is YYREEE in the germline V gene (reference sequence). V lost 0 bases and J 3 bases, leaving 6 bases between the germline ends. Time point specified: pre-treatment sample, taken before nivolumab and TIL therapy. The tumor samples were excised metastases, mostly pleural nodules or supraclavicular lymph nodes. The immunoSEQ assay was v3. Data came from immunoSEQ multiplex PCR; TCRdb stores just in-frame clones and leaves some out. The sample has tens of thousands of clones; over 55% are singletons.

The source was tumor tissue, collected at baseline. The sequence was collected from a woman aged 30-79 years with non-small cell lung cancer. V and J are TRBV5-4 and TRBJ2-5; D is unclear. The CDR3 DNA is TGTGCCAGCAGCTTGGTTTTCGAAGAGACCCAGTACTTC. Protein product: CASSLVFEETQYF.